This T cell receptor beta chain was sequenced in a study of cytomegalovirus exposure and HLA in healthy donors. Study-level results: In vitro work confirmed that a few CMV-associated chains recognize CMV antigens.

V lost 5 bases and J lost 4, with 10 bases in between. The CDR3 is 13 amino acids. Germline-derived CDR1 and CDR2 are SGHRS and YFSETQ. This PCR relied on a set of 60 Vbeta primers and 13 Jbeta primers. The protocol was immunoSEQ multiplex PCR, while the TCRdb copy is restricted to in-frame clones and leaves out a portion. The sample contains fewer than 45,000 clones, 80% of which appear only once. Details on this clone: Its target is not known.

The chain couples TRBV5-1 to TRBJ1-5, with D maybe TRBD1 (5 bases). The sample taken for sequencing was PBMCs. The origin of this receptor is a male donor in good health and CMV-seronegative. Here the CDR3 DNA reads TGCGCCAGCAGACAGGAAGAGAATCAGCCCCAGCATTTT. Translating gives CASRQEENQPQHF.